Listed below are T cell receptor beta chains from one sample, sequenced in a study of T-cell memory formation after mild COVID-19. A single record per CDR3 protein comes from TCRdb applying MiXCR to the 5' RACE reads. This table has under 300,000 distinct CDR3 sequences, about a sixth appearing once. Sequencing used PBMCs or a T cell subset sorted from them (not recorded which). Receptors were obtained from a man aged 18 to 29 who had mild COVID-19 (a few samples of this study predate the infection). Cell type and time point are not known. CDR3s include the opening cysteine and the closing phenylalanine or tryptophan. D genes are given only for firm matches. Rows may omit the clone size; those that give it use once, few, many or a size class.

CDR3 length: 15
D gene: -
clone size: few
J gene: TRBJ1-5
V gene: TRBV6-2/TRBV6-3
CDR3 DNA: TGTGCCAGCAGGAGGAACAGGGATAGCAATCAGCCCCAGCATTTT
CDR3 protein: CASRRNRDSNQPQHF

CDR3 length: 14
D gene: -
clone size: few
J gene: TRBJ2-5
V gene: TRBV11-2
CDR3 DNA: TGTGCCAGCAGCTTAGGGTTTTCTCTTGAGACCCAGTACTTC
CDR3 protein: CASSLGFSLETQYF

CDR3 length: 14
D gene: -
clone size: few
J gene: TRBJ2-7
V gene: TRBV7-2
CDR3 DNA: TGTGCCAGCGGTGAGGGCACAAACTCCTACGAGCAGTACTTC
CDR3 protein: CASGEGTNSYEQYF

CDR3 length: 15
D gene: TRBD1
clone size: few
J gene: TRBJ1-2
V gene: TRBV5-1
CDR3 DNA: TGCGCCAGCAGCGGACGGACAGGGGACCCCTATGGCTACACCTTC
CDR3 protein: CASSGRTGDPYGYTF

CDR3 length: 16
D gene: -
clone size: few
J gene: TRBJ1-6
V gene: TRBV5-1
CDR3 DNA: TGCGCCAGCAGCTTGGTTGGGGCCAGGGAAAATTCACCCCTCCACTTT
CDR3 protein: CASSLVGARENSPLHF

CDR3 length: 16
D gene: -
clone size: -
J gene: TRBJ1-2
V gene: TRBV6-2/TRBV6-3
CDR3 DNA: TGTGCCAGCAGTTACTTTGTGCGGGATTTGAGGGACGGCTACACCTTC
CDR3 protein: CASSYFVRDLRDGYTF

CDR3 length: 15
D gene: -
clone size: once
J gene: TRBJ1-1
V gene: TRBV6-5
CDR3 DNA: TGTGCCAGCAGCCCATGGACAGCGTTGAACACTGAAGCTTTCTTT
CDR3 protein: CASSPWTALNTEAFF

CDR3 length: 14
D gene: -
clone size: -
J gene: TRBJ2-2
V gene: TRBV12-3/TRBV12-4
CDR3 DNA: TGTGCCAGCAGACCCGGGGCTAACACCGGGGAGCTGTTTTTT
CDR3 protein: CASRPGANTGELFF

CDR3 length: 14
D gene: -
clone size: few
J gene: TRBJ2-3
V gene: TRBV5-1
CDR3 DNA: TGCGCCAGCAGCTTAGGATCGTTCACAGATACGCAGTATTTT
CDR3 protein: CASSLGSFTDTQYF

CDR3 length: 13
D gene: -
clone size: many
J gene: TRBJ2-3
V gene: TRBV11-2
CDR3 DNA: TGTGCCAGCAGGCCGGGACCCACAGATACGCAGTATTTT
CDR3 protein: CASRPGPTDTQYF

CDR3 length: 14
D gene: -
clone size: -
J gene: TRBJ2-2
V gene: TRBV7-9
CDR3 DNA: TGTGCCAGCAGCTTACTAGCGAACACCGGGGAGCTGTTTTTT
CDR3 protein: CASSLLANTGELFF

CDR3 length: 14
D gene: TRBD2
clone size: -
J gene: TRBJ2-3
V gene: TRBV25-1
CDR3 DNA: TGTGCCAGCAGACTAGCGGGGGTGAAAGATACGCAGTATTTT
CDR3 protein: CASRLAGVKDTQYF

CDR3 length: 17
D gene: -
clone size: -
J gene: TRBJ2-2
V gene: TRBV2
CDR3 DNA: TGTGCCAGCAGCCCTAGGACAGGGAGGGTTGGCACCGGGGAGCTGTTTTTT
CDR3 protein: CASSPRTGRVGTGELFF